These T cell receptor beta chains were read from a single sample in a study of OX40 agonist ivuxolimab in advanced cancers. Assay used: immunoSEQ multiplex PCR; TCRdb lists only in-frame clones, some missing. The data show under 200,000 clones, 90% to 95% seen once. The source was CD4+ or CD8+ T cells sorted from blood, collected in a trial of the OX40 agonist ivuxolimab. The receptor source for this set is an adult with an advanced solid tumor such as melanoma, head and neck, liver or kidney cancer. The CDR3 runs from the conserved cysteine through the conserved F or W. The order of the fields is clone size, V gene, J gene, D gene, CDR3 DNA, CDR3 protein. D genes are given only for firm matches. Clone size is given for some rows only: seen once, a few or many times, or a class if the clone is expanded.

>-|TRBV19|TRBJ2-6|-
TGTGCCAGTAGTATAGCCTTGGCCAACGTCCTGACTTTC
CASSIALANVLTF
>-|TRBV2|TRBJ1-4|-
TGTGCCAGCAGGGACGGAGGGTGGGAAAAACTGTTTTTT
CASRDGGWEKLFF
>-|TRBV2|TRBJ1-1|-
TGTGCCAGCAGGGTCTTAGAGAACACTGAAGCTTTCTTT
CASRVLENTEAFF
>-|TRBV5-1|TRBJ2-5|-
TGCGCCAGCAGCTCACAAGAGACCCAGTACTTC
CASSSQETQYF
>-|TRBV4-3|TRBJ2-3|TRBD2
TGCGCCAGCAGCCAAGATTGGCGGGAGGGCCCTCGAGTTGCAGATACGCAGTATTTT
CASSQDWREGPRVADTQYF
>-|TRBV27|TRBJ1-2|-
TGTGCCAGCAGTTTCAAGGTTTACTATGGCTACACCTTC
CASSFKVYYGYTF
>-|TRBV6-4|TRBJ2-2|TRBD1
TGTGCCAGCAGTGACTCCCCGGGACAGGGGGTATACGGGGAGCTGTTTTTT
CASSDSPGQGVYGELFF
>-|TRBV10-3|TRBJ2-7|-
TGTGCCACTTACGGGAGTCAAGCCTACGAGCAGTACTTC
CATYGSQAYEQYF
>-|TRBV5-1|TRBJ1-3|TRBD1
TGCGCCAGCAGCTTGGCGGGGCAGGGGGCTGGAAACACCATATATTTT
CASSLAGQGAGNTIYF
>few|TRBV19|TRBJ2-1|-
TGTGCCAGTACCACGGACAGCCAATACAATGAGCAGTTCTTC
CASTTDSQYNEQFF
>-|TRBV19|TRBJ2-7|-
TGTGCCAGTAGTATTGCGCAAGCGGTCTACGAGCAGTACTTC
CASSIAQAVYEQYF
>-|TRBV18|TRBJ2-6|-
TGTGCCAGCTCACGAGGTTCCGACGCCAACGTCCTGACTTTC
CASSRGSDANVLTF
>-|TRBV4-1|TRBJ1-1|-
TGCGCCAGCAGCCGAGTAGGGAGGAACACTGAAGCTTTCTTT
CASSRVGRNTEAFF
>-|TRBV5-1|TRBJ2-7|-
TGCGCCAGCAGCCCGGGACACCGGGATTCCTACGAGCAGTACTTC
CASSPGHRDSYEQYF
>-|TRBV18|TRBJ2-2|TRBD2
TGTGCCAGCTCACCACCGGGACTAGCGGGAGGGCCGCGGACCGGGGAGCTGTTTTTT
CASSPPGLAGGPRTGELFF
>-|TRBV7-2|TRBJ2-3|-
TGTGCCAGCAGCAGGGGAGCGGTTGGGGCAGATACGCAGTATTTT
CASSRGAVGADTQYF
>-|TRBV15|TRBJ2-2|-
TGTGCCACCAGCAGGGACACTAACACCGGGGAGCTGTTTTTT
CATSRDTNTGELFF
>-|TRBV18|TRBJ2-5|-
TGTGCCAGCTCACTTTTCAAGACAGGCGACCAAGAGACCCAGTACTTC
CASSLFKTGDQETQYF
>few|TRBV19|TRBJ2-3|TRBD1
TGTGCCAGTAGTCGGGGCAGGGGGCCAAGCACAGATACGCAGTATTTT
CASSRGRGPSTDTQYF
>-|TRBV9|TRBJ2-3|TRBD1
TGTGCCAGCAGCGCACGACCGGGACAGGGAGAAGATACGCAGTATTTT
CASSARPGQGEDTQYF
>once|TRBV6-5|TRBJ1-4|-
TGTGCCAGCAGCCCCCCGCGTAGGCAGGAAAAACTGTTTTTT
CASSPPRRQEKLFF
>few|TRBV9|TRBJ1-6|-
TGTGCCAGCAGCGTAGAATGGAGGGGTTCACCCCTCCACTTT
CASSVEWRGSPLHF
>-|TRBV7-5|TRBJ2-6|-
TGTGCCAGAAGCCCGGGGGACAGCCACTCTGGGGCCAACGTCCTGACTTTC
CARSPGDSHSGANVLTF
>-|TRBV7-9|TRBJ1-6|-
TGTGCCAGCAGCCAGTTTTCCAATTCACCCCTCCACTTT
CASSQFSNSPLHF
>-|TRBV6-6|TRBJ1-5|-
TGTGCCAGCAGCGACAGGCTGTATAGCAATCAGCCCCAGCATTTT
CASSDRLYSNQPQHF
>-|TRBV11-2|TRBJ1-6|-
TGTGCCAGCAGCTTACAAGGAAATGAGAATTCACCCCTCCACTTT
CASSLQGNENSPLHF
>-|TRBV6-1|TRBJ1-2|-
TGTGCCAGCAGTGATTTGGGGGTATATGGCTACACCTTC
CASSDLGVYGYTF
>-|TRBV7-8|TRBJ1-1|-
TGTGCCAGCAGCTTGGGACACTTGAACACTGAAGCTTTCTTT
CASSLGHLNTEAFF
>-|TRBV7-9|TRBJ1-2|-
TGTGCCAGCAGCCCGGGGCTGAGAGGCTACACCTTC
CASSPGLRGYTF
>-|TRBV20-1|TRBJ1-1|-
TGCAGTGCTAGTGGGGACACTGAAGCTTTCTTT
CSASGDTEAFF
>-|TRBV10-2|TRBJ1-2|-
TGCGCCAGCTTCGACACGGGCATATACGGCTACACCTTC
CASFDTGIYGYTF
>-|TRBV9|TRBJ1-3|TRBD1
TGTGCCAGCAGCGAGACCTGGGACAGGGGGGTTAACACCATATATTTT
CASSETWDRGVNTIYF
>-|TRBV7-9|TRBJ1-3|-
TGTGCCAGCAGCAAACAGGGCGCTAACTCTGGAAACACCATATATTTT
CASSKQGANSGNTIYF
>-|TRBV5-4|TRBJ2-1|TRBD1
TGTGCCAGCAGCCAGGGGGCTAAGGATGAGCAGTTCTTC
CASSQGAKDEQFF
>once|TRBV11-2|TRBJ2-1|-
TGTGCCAGCAGCCCGGGACTCCTCCCATTAATAGAGCAGTTCTTC
CASSPGLLPLIEQFF
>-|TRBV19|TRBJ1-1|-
TGTGCCAGTAGTATCAGGACAGAGATGAACACTGAAGCTTTCTTT
CASSIRTEMNTEAFF
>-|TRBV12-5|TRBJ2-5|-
TGTGCTAGTGGTTTGGTAACGGGGGAAGAGACCCAGTACTTC
CASGLVTGEETQYF
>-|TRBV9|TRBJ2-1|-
TGTGCCAGCCAACGGGGGACTGGCCCCTACAATGAGCAGTTCTTC
CASQRGTGPYNEQFF
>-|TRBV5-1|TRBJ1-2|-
TGCGCCAGCAGCCGCGAAACGACAGGTTCTGGCTACACCTTC
CASSRETTGSGYTF
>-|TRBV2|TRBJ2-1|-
TGTGCCAGCAGCCCCCTGCTAGGGCTGGGAGAGCAGTTCTTC
CASSPLLGLGEQFF
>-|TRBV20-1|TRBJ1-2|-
TGCAGTGCTAGAGATCTTAGGGGCTACACCTTC
CSARDLRGYTF
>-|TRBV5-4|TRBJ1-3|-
TGTGCCAGCAGCTTGTCCGGAAACTCTGGAAACACCATATATTTT
CASSLSGNSGNTIYF
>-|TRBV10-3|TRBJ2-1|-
TGTGCCATCAGGGGAAGCTCCTACAATGAGCAGTTCTTC
CAIRGSSYNEQFF
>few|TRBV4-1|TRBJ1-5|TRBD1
TGCGCCAGCAGCCAAGAGGGCCAGGGGGCGGCAAGGCAGCCCCAGCATTTT
CASSQEGQGAARQPQHF
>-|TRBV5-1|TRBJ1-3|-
TGCGCCAGCAGCCCGGGACTCTCTGGAAACACCATATATTTT
CASSPGLSGNTIYF
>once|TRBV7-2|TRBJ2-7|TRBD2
TGTGCCAGCAGCCTCGGGGGGTTGTCCTACGAGCAGTACTTC
CASSLGGLSYEQYF
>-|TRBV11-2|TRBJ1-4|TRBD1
TGTGCCAGCAGCCAGACAGGGGGCGCGGGACTAAGCGAAAAACTGTTTTTT
CASSQTGGAGLSEKLFF
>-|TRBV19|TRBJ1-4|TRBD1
TGTGCCAGTAGTATCTCTGCGGGACAGGGGGTTGAAAAACTGTTTTTT
CASSISAGQGVEKLFF
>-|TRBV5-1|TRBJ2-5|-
TGCGCCAGCAGCTTAGGCGAGAGAGGGACCCAGTACTTC
CASSLGERGTQYF
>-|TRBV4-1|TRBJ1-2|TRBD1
TGCGCCAGCAGCCAAGATGGGACAGGGGGCAGGTATGGCTACACCTTC
CASSQDGTGGRYGYTF
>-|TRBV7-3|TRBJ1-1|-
TGTGCCAGCAGCTTAACAGGGCTCAGGAACACTGAAGCTTTCTTT
CASSLTGLRNTEAFF